Following are 26 T cell receptor beta chains from one sample sequenced in a study of response to subunit inactivated influenza vaccine. TCRdb re-called the RT-PCR reads through MiXCR, storing one row per CDR3 protein. This table has hundreds of thousands of distinct CDR3 sequences, about a fifth appearing once. The sequences come from PBMCs from blood, collected roughly 5 days after vaccination. These receptors were obtained from a man in his fifties who received an inactivated influenza vaccine.

In its sample, this clonotype was seen a few times. The rearrangement uses TRBV7-9 and TRBJ2-7; 7 positions agree with TRBD1. The V segment lost 5 bases and the J segment 2 bases; nucleotides outside the gene matches: 9. Per germline, CDR1 SEHNR and CDR2 FQNEAQ (reference sequence). The CDR3 length is 15 residues. The chain's CDR3 is CASSGSKGQTYEQYF. CDR3 bases: TGTGCCAGCAGCGGTAGTAAGGGACAGACCTACGAGCAGTACTTC.

This clonotype was seen only a few times. The rearrangement uses TRBV6-2 or TRBV6-3 and TRBJ2-4; 11 nucleotides align to TRBD2. The junction had 7 bases not matched to a gene; V was cut back by 6 bases and J by 0 bases. CDR3 length equals 17 residues. Germline V lookup: CDR1 MNHEY, CDR2 SVGEGT. The CDR3 region is CASSPFGTSGAKNIQYF. CDR3 sequence (DNA): TGTGCCAGCAGCCCCTTCGGGACTAGCGGAGCCAAAAACATTCAGTACTTC.

The rearrangement uses TRBV7-8 and TRBJ2-2; unclear D gene. Germline values: CDR1 SGHVS, CDR2 FQNEAQ. Trimming removed 1 base from V and 4 bases from J, with 7 bases in between. The CDR3 loop spans 14 amino acids. CDR3 sequence (DNA): TGTGCCAGCAGCTTAGAAGGGTTCACCGGGGAGCTGTTTTTT. This gives the protein CASSLEGFTGELFF.

V is TRBV20-1 and J is TRBJ2-5, with D possibly being TRBD2 (6 bases). Per the germline V gene, CDR1 is DFQATT and CDR2 is SNEGSKA (reference sequence). V was trimmed by 5 bases and J by 1 base, leaving 8 bases between them. The CDR3 runs 12 residues. For the CDR3, the DNA is TGCAGTGCTCTGGGGGGCCAAGAGACCCAGTACTTC. This translates into CSALGGQETQYF.

The sample holds many counts of this clonotype. The chain joins TRBV29-1 to TRBJ2-7; 11 bases fit TRBD1. The CDR3 extends over 15 amino acids. Germline CDR1 reads SQVTM; CDR2 reads ANQGSEA. Trimming removed 1 base from V and 4 bases from J; junction bases left unmatched: 6. CDR3 in amino acids: CSVEAADRGLYEQYF. The CDR3 coding sequence is TGCAGCGTTGAAGCGGCGGACAGGGGGCTTTACGAGCAGTACTTC.

The gene calls are TRBV20-1 and TRBJ2-3, with D perhaps TRBD1 (5 bases). This CDR3 spans 12 amino acids. Trimming shortened V by 6 bases and J by 7 bases, and 14 bases separated the two germline ends. Germline CDR1 is DFQATT and CDR2 is SNEGSKA (reference sequence). Here the CDR3 reads CSAPSRANTQYF. The CDR3 DNA sequence: TGCAGTGCCCCCAGCAGGGCCAATACGCAGTATTTT.

This clonotype has ten or more counts. This rearrangement joins TRBV12-3 or TRBV12-4 to TRBJ2-5; 7 nucleotides align to TRBD1. The junction had 8 bases not matched to a gene; V was cut back by 4 bases and J by 3 bases. This CDR3 comprises 15 residues. CDR3 sequence reads: CASSSRQGIKETQYF. The CDR3 DNA reads TGTGCCAGCAGTTCCCGACAGGGAATAAAAGAGACCCAGTACTTC.

The gene calls are TRBV3-1 and TRBJ2-7; the D gene is possibly TRBD2 (5 bases). The CDR3 length is 13 residues. Per germline, CDR1 LGHDT and CDR2 YNNKEL (reference sequence). V lost 1 base to trimming and J lost 6 bases, with 10 bases between them. CDR3 loop: CASSQGIRGEQYF. In nucleotides, the CDR3 is TGTGCCAGCAGCCAAGGGATTCGGGGCGAGCAGTACTTC.

The chain recombines TRBV29-1 with TRBJ2-1; the D gene is possibly TRBD1 (6 bases). Deletions cut 3 bases from V and 10 bases from J, with 10 bases between. Germline V gene sequence: CDR1 SQVTM, CDR2 ANQGSEA. The CDR3 contains 11 residues. The DNA for the CDR3 is TGCAGCGTTGAGGTTAGGGGGGAGCAGTTCTTC. Amino acids: CSVEVRGEQFF.

This chain links TRBV20-1 with TRBJ2-2; 12 bases agree with TRBD1. This CDR3 spans 14 amino acids. Germline-derived CDR1 and CDR2 are DFQATT and SNEGSKA (reference sequence). After removal of 5 bases from V and 5 bases from J, the junction contained 3 bases not matched to a gene. The CDR3 sequence: CSAPGQGATGELFF. DNA for the CDR3: TGCAGTGCTCCGGGACAGGGGGCAACCGGGGAGCTGTTTTTT.

This clonotype was recorded at least ten times. The chain is built from TRBV5-1 and TRBJ2-5, with D perhaps given as TRBD1 or TRBD2 (7 bases each). Germline V gives CDR1 SGHRS, CDR2 YFSETQ. This CDR3 region has 15 residues. The V and J ends lost 0 bases and 2 bases respectively, with 11 bases between them. CDR3 sequence reads: CASSLAQGGQETQYF. The CDR3 DNA is TGCGCCAGCAGCTTGGCCCAGGGGGGGCAAGAGACCCAGTACTTC.

This chain links TRBV7-9 with TRBJ2-7; D ambiguous. Germline CDR1 reads SEHNR; CDR2 reads FQNEAQ (reference sequence). CDR3 length equals 16 residues. V dropped 5 bases and J dropped 0 bases, with 17 bases sitting between them. The chain's CDR3 is CASSPVQRTVSYEQYF. CDR3 sequence (DNA): TGTGCCAGCAGCCCCGTACAAAGGACGGTCTCCTACGAGCAGTACTTC.

CDR3 in DNA: TGCGCCAGCAGCTTGGACGGGGCAGGCTACGAGCAGTACTTC. Its protein is CASSLDGAGYEQYF. V gene TRBV5-1 combines with J gene TRBJ2-7; D may be TRBD1 or TRBD2 (5 bases each). The V end was cut by 0 bases, the J end by 3 bases, with 10 bases between. Germline V CDR1 and CDR2: SGHRS, YFSETQ. This CDR3 has 14 residues.

J is TRBJ2-1 and V is TRBV9; perhaps TRBD2 as D (5 bases). Trimming took 1 base from V and 7 from J, leaving 24 bases between them. The CDR3 runs to 18 residues. The V gene's germline CDR1 is SGDLS and CDR2 YYNGEE. The CDR3 here is CASSVTSPPSGVRNEQFF. The CDR3 DNA is TGTGCCAGCAGCGTAACCTCCCCTCCGTCCGGGGTCCGGAATGAGCAGTTCTTC. The whole variable domain, filled in from reference TRBV9 and TRBJ2-1, reads DSGVTQTPKHLITATGQRVTLRCSPRSGDLSVYWYQQSLDQGLQFLIQYYNGEERAKGNILERFSAQQFPDLHSELNLSSLELGDSALYFCASSVTSPPSGVRNEQFFGPGTRLTVL.

The chain couples TRBV7-2 to TRBJ2-7; 8 bases align to TRBD2. The germline V gene has CDR1 SGHTA and CDR2 FQGNSA. Germline trimming cut 10 bases from V and 0 bases from J; bases unmatched to any gene: 8. There are 14 residues in the CDR3. The CDR3 coding sequence is TGTGCCACAGCGACTAGCGCGAGCTCCTACGAGCAGTACTTC. It specifies CATATSASSYEQYF.

The chain links TRBV7-2 to TRBJ2-7; D is unclear. The CDR3 contains 14 residues. V was clipped by 4 bases and J by 0 bases, with 10 bases between them. The germline CDR1 and CDR2 sequences are SGHTA and FQGNSA. The DNA of the CDR3 is TGTGCCAGCAGCTCGACACTAAACTCCTACGAGCAGTACTTC. This encodes CASSSTLNSYEQYF. The whole variable domain, filled in from reference TRBV7-2 and TRBJ2-7, reads GAGVSQSPSNKVTEKGKDVELRCDPISGHTALYWYRQSLGQGLEFLIYFQGNSAPDKSGLPSDRFSAERTGGSVSTLTIQRTQQEDSAVYLCASSSTLNSYEQYFGPGTRLTVT.

This clonotype has ten or more counts. This chain connects TRBV7-2 to TRBJ2-1; 8 bases fit TRBD2. V lost 0 bases and J lost 4; bases outside the gene matches: 2. The CDR3 extends over 15 amino acids. CDR1 and CDR2 from the germline V gene are SGHTA and FQGNSA. CDR3 residues: CASSLAASGYNEQFF. CDR3 bases: TGTGCCAGCAGCTTAGCGGCTAGCGGGTACAATGAGCAGTTCTTC.

This clonotype was seen at least ten times. In DNA form, the CDR3 reads TGTGCCAGCAGCGAGCGGGGGAGGGACAATGAGCAGTTCTTC. It yields the protein CASSERGRDNEQFF. The J gene is TRBJ2-1, the V gene TRBV9; 8 bases line up with TRBD2. Trimming removed 3 bases from V and 5 bases from J; junction bases left unmatched: 4. Germline loops: CDR1 SGDLS, CDR2 YYNGEE. The length of the CDR3 is 14 residues.

The chain links TRBV7-9 to TRBJ1-1, with TRBD1 matching over 11 bases. CDR3 length equals 14 residues. Germline V gene data show CDR1 as SEHNR and CDR2 as FQNEAQ (reference sequence). V dropped 5 bases and J dropped 5; count of bases not matched to a gene: 4. The CDR3 coding sequence is TGTGCCAGCAGCAAAGGACAGGGGGCGACTGAAGCTTTCTTT. It codes for CASSKGQGATEAFF.

The table lists this clonotype with a few counts. The CDR3 loop reads CSARDGPTNEKLFF. The CDR3, as DNA: TGCAGTGCTAGAGATGGTCCAACTAATGAAAAACTGTTTTTT. V gene TRBV20-1 combines with J gene TRBJ1-4; D uncertain. V was shortened by 0 bases and J by 0 bases, with 5 bases between the two germline ends. In germline, CDR1 is DFQATT, CDR2 SNEGSKA (reference sequence). The CDR3 totals 14 residues.

This clonotype was counted between two and nine times. The V gene is TRBV10-3, the J gene TRBJ2-5; D not certain. This CDR3 is built from 12 residues. Germline CDR1 reads ENHRY; CDR2 reads SYGVKD. Trimming removed 10 bases from V and 1 base from J, with 10 bases in between. The CDR3 nucleotides read TGTGCCACCTCTTCCAGCCAAGAGACCCAGTACTTC. Residues: CATSSSQETQYF.

V and J are TRBV29-1 and TRBJ2-7; 9 nucleotides match TRBD1. Germline CDR1 SQVTM, CDR2 ANQGSEA. The CDR3 is made up of 15 amino acids. The junction had 12 bases not matched to a gene; V was cut back by 4 bases and J by 5 bases. The DNA of the CDR3 is TGCAGCGTTGTGGGACAGGGCCTATCTCCTAACGAGCAGTACTTC. This sequence encodes CSVVGQGLSPNEQYF.

This clonotype occurred once. The gene calls are TRBV6-1 and TRBJ2-2; no firm D call. The CDR3 is made up of 13 amino acids. Trimming took off 6 bases at V and 0 bases at J, with 5 bases between the two ends. Germline-derived CDR1 and CDR2 are MNHNS and SASEGT. The CDR3 DNA follows: TGTGCCAGCAGAGTATCGAACACCGGGGAGCTGTTTTTT. Residues: CASRVSNTGELFF.

The chain links TRBV20-1 to TRBJ1-1, with D unresolved. Trimming removed 6 bases from V and 5 bases from J, with 19 bases in between. The CDR3 has 14 amino acids. Germline V CDR1 and CDR2: DFQATT, SNEGSKA (reference sequence). Here the CDR3 reads CSAQDIRVRTEAFF. The CDR3 bases are TGCAGTGCCCAAGATATACGGGTGAGGACTGAAGCTTTCTTT.

The rearrangement uses TRBV7-3 and TRBJ2-1, with TRBD2 as a possible D gene (5 bases). V was cut by 5 bases and J by 6 bases, with 20 bases left in between. The CDR3 consists of 16 residues. The V gene's germline CDR1 is SGHTA and CDR2 FQGTGA. CDR3 DNA: TGTGCCAGCAGCCCAGCGGACCGGGTTGGGCGCAATGAGCAGTTCTTC. It codes for CASSPADRVGRNEQFF.

This clonotype was detected only a few times. The chain couples TRBV12-3 or TRBV12-4 to TRBJ1-2; D is unresolved. V was pared by 2 bases and J by 6 bases, with 13 bases between. The CDR3 extends over 14 amino acids. The CDR3 DNA reads TGTGCCAGCAGTTTACACCCGGACTCGGATGGCTACACCTTC. It is translated as CASSLHPDSDGYTF.